One and the same sample provided the 26 T cell receptor beta chains below, sequenced in a study of blood T cell repertoires in COVID-19. This table comes from immunoSEQ multiplex PCR, and its TCRdb copy is limited to in-frame clones, with some not included. The table has 350,000 to 450,000 clones, 75% to 90% seen once; the top ten hold around 3.4%. The sequenced sample consisted of peripheral blood. These receptor sequences come from a woman under 30 with acute or convalescent COVID-19.

The sample holds a few counts of this clone. The rearrangement joins TRBV28 to TRBJ1-4; a possible D gene is TRBD1 (6 bases). Germline CDR1 is MDHEN and CDR2 is SYDVKM. The CDR3 has 14 residues. Trimming took off 8 bases at V and 6 bases at J, with 16 bases between the two ends. CDR3 sequence reads: CASLSGGMDEKLFF. DNA of the CDR3: TGTGCCAGCCTCTCGGGGGGCATGGATGAAAAACTGTTTTTT.

The rearrangement uses TRBV7-3 and TRBJ1-4; a weak D match, TRBD1 (6 bases). Per germline, CDR1 SGHTA and CDR2 FQGTGA. This CDR3 is 16 amino acids long. V was pared by 6 bases and J by 6 bases, with 20 bases between. In nucleotides, the CDR3 is TGTGCCAGCAGTAAAACAGGGACACTCCCAGATGAAAAACTGTTTTTT. Protein: CASSKTGTLPDEKLFF. The full variable domain, rest sourced from reference TRBV7-3 and TRBJ1-4, is GAGVSQTPSNKVTEKGKYVELRCDPISGHTALYWYRQSLGQGPEFLIYFQGTGAADDSGLPNDRFFAVRPEGSVSTLKIQRTERGDSAVYLCASSKTGTLPDEKLFFGSGTQLSVL.

The rearrangement uses TRBV6-5 and TRBJ1-6, with a weak D call TRBD1 (5 bases). Trimming pared 1 base from V and 2 bases from J, leaving 6 bases between. CDR3 length: 15 amino acids. From germline, CDR1 is MNHEY and CDR2 SVGAGI. The CDR3 DNA is TGTGCCAGCAGTTACTGGGGCCCCTATAATTCACCCCTCCACTTT. Translation: CASSYWGPYNSPLHF.

This clone has just a few counts. This chain joins TRBV6-2 or TRBV6-3 and TRBJ1-5, with TRBD1 matching over 7 bases. The CDR3 has 19 residues. CDR1 is MNHEY and CDR2 is SVGEGT in the germline V gene. V lost 2 bases to trimming and J lost 6 bases; unmatched junction nucleotides: 19. The CDR3 loop reads CASSYPRDSFRWRSQPQHF. CDR3 coding DNA: TGTGCCAGCAGTTACCCCCGGGACAGTTTCAGGTGGCGGTCTCAGCCCCAGCATTTT.

The chain recombines TRBV6-1 with TRBJ2-3; tentative D call: TRBD1 (7 bases). The CDR3 length is 20 residues. Germline V lookup: CDR1 MNHNS, CDR2 SASEGT. V was shortened by 3 bases and J by 1 base, with 26 bases between the two germline ends. In DNA form, the CDR3 reads TGTGCCAGCAGTGACCAAGCCCCCGGCAGGGGGGCTGGTGGCACAGATACGCAGTATTTT. It translates to CASSDQAPGRGAGGTDTQYF.

The CDR3 sequence is CASSSVWTNEKLFF. The CDR3 nucleotides read TGTGCCAGCAGCTCAGTTTGGACTAATGAAAAACTGTTTTTT. The chain joins TRBV11-2 to TRBJ1-4; D not resolved. The V gene lost 4 bases and the J gene lost 2 bases, with 8 bases spanning the gap. CDR3 length: 14 amino acids. Germline V gene data show CDR1 as SGHAT and CDR2 as FQNNGV.

The gene calls are TRBV5-4 and TRBJ1-2; D is undetermined. V lost 5 bases, J lost 4 bases, and 9 bases lay in between. Per the germline V gene, CDR1 is SGHNT and CDR2 is YYREEE (reference sequence). The CDR3 sequence is 12 residues long. The CDR3 reads CASRSGSYGYTF. In DNA, the CDR3 is TGTGCCAGCAGATCGGGGAGCTATGGCTACACCTTC.

This clone turned up a few times. The gene calls are TRBV30 and TRBJ1-3, with TRBD1 identical over 10 bases. CDR3 size: 15 residues. Germline V gene data show CDR1 as GTSNPN and CDR2 as SVGIG (reference sequence). V dropped 2 bases and J dropped 2; count of bases not matched to a gene: 3. The CDR3 loop reads CAWSRTGGAGNTIYF. The DNA of the CDR3 is TGTGCCTGGAGTAGGACAGGGGGTGCTGGAAACACCATATATTTT. Based on the CDR3 plus reference TRBV30 and TRBJ1-3, the full variable domain is SQTIHQWPATLVQPVGSPLSLECTVEGTSNPNLYWYRQAAGRGLQLLFYSVGIGQISSEVPQNLSASRPQDRQFILSSKKLLLSDSGFYLCAWSRTGGAGNTIYFGEGSWLTVV.

This chain links TRBV4-2 with TRBJ1-1; D possibly corresponds to TRBD1 (6 bases). The germline V gene encodes CDR1 LGHNA and CDR2 YNFKEQ. V was trimmed by 0 bases and J by 5 bases, leaving 13 bases between them. The CDR3 is made up of 15 amino acids. The CDR3, as DNA: TGTGCCAGCAGCCAAGATTTCGCGGGGGCAACTGAAGCTTTCTTT. Protein product: CASSQDFAGATEAFF.

In its sample, this clone was seen a few times. The chain has TRBV15 and TRBJ2-1; weak D call: TRBD1 (6 bases). Germline loops: CDR1 LNHNV, CDR2 YYDKDF (reference sequence). Trimming took off 2 bases at V and 9 bases at J, with 11 bases between the two ends. The CDR3 extends over 13 amino acids. The CDR3 bases are TGTGCCACCAGCAGACCCGGACAGCCTGAGCAGTTCTTC. As protein: CATSRPGQPEQFF. The variable domain in full, completed from reference TRBV15 and TRBJ2-1, reads DAMVIQNPRYQVTQFGKPVTLSCSQTLNHNVMYWYQQKSSQAPKLLFHYYDKDFNNEADTPDNFQSRRPNTSFCFLDIRSPGLGDTAMYLCATSRPGQPEQFFGPGTRLTVL.

The V gene is TRBV21-1, the J gene TRBJ1-2; TRBD1 is taken as the D call from the table, unchecked against the DNA. TRBV21-1 is described as a pseudogene. The CDR3 sequence is 13 residues long. The CDR3 region is CASSKDRVYGYTF. DNA of the CDR3: TGTGCCAGCAGCAAGGACAGGGTCTATGGCTACACCTTC.

The rearrangement uses TRBV28 and TRBJ2-7; tentative D call: TRBD2 (7 bases). The ends were cut back, 6 bases at V and 5 bases at J, with 20 bases in the middle. The CDR3 has 15 residues. Germline V gene sequence: CDR1 MDHEN, CDR2 SYDVKM. CDR3 region: CASSQGRGALNEQYF. The CDR3 nucleotides read TGTGCCAGCAGCCAGGGTCGGGGGGCGTTAAACGAGCAGTACTTC.

V is TRBV28 and J is TRBJ2-7; TRBD1 is a possible D gene (5 bases). CDR3 length: 12 residues. The V gene lost 3 bases and the J gene lost 2 bases, with 5 bases spanning the gap. Germline V gene data show CDR1 as MDHEN and CDR2 as SYDVKM. The CDR3 loop reads CASSFRAYEQYF. As DNA, the CDR3 is TGTGCCAGCAGTTTCAGGGCCTACGAGCAGTACTTC.

Details on this clone: A junction end diverges from the germline sequence, so it may reflect a read error. At the DNA level, this CDR3 is encoded by other sequences in the same sample as well. The gene calls are TRBV2 and TRBJ2-7; 12 bases fit TRBD1. CDR1 SNHLY and CDR2 FYNNEI come from the germline V gene. This CDR3 contains 15 residues. CDR3 DNA sequence: TGTGCCAGCAGTGCCGGGACAGGGGGCTCCCACGAGCAGTACTTC. It specifies CASSAGTGGSHEQYF.

The rearrangement links TRBV9 to TRBJ1-6, with TRBD1 as a possible D gene (6 bases). Between the trimmed V and J ends, which lost 4 bases and 10 bases, there was a span of 21 bases. This CDR3 is 16 amino acids long. The germline gives CDR1 SGDLS, CDR2 YYNGEE. CDR3 amino acids: CASSPREGVPGSPLHF. The DNA for the CDR3 is TGTGCCAGCAGCCCCAGGGAGGGGGTACCAGGGTCACCCCTCCACTTT.

This chain connects TRBV20-1 to TRBJ1-1; 9 bases agree with TRBD1. The CDR3 consists of 11 residues. Germline V gives CDR1 DFQATT, CDR2 SNEGSKA (reference sequence). CDR3 residues: CSRDREGEAFF. CDR3 DNA: TGCAGCCGGGACAGGGAGGGTGAAGCTTTCTTT.

The V and J genes are TRBV29-1 and TRBJ2-3; 7 bases align to TRBD1. CDR3 length: 15 amino acids. With V trimmed by 3 bases and J by 2 bases, 8 bases remained unmatched. Germline loops: CDR1 SQVTM, CDR2 ANQGSEA. CDR3 residues: CSVDAAGQDTDTQYF. In DNA, the CDR3 is TGCAGCGTTGATGCCGCAGGACAGGACACAGATACGCAGTATTTT.

This chain uses TRBV11-2 with TRBJ2-3, with D possibly being TRBD1 (6 bases). CDR1 SGHAT and CDR2 FQNNGV come from the germline V gene. The V end lost 4 bases, the J end lost 2 bases, and 13 bases lay between the germline ends. The CDR3 covers 15 residues. CDR3 DNA sequence: TGTGCCAGCAGCTCTAGGGGGTACGACACAGATACGCAGTATTTT. This encodes CASSSRGYDTDTQYF. The full variable domain, in which reference TRBV11-2 and TRBJ2-3 provide the parts outside the CDR3, is EAGVAQSPRYKIIEKRQSVAFWCNPISGHATLYWYQQILGQGPKLLIQFQNNGVVDDSQLPKDRFSAERLKGVDSTLKIQPAKLEDSAVYLCASSSRGYDTDTQYFGPGTRLTVL.

The DNA for the CDR3 is TGTGCCAGTAGTATACGGACCACACAGGGTGGCTACACCTTC. It is translated as CASSIRTTQGGYTF. The chain combines TRBV19 with TRBJ1-2; a weak D match, TRBD1 (6 bases). Germline assignment: CDR1 LNHDA and CDR2 SQIVND (reference sequence). Trimming cost V 2 bases and J 7 bases, with 14 bases left between them. CDR3 length: 14 amino acids.

This chain connects TRBV28 to TRBJ2-7; 9 positions match TRBD1. Unmatched junction bases numbered 10, after V lost 5 bases and J lost 5 bases. This CDR3 comprises 15 residues. Germline lookup yields CDR1 MDHEN and CDR2 SYDVKM. The CDR3 DNA is TGTGCCAGCAGTACACCGGGACAGGGTCGACACGAGCAGTACTTC. This codes for CASSTPGQGRHEQYF.

This clone was recorded a few times. The chain recombines TRBV9 with TRBJ2-7, with D perhaps matching TRBD2 (7 bases). With 0 bases removed from V and 1 base from J, the gap between germline ends came to 11 bases. This CDR3 comprises 15 residues. From germline, CDR1 is SGDLS and CDR2 YYNGEE. CDR3 sequence reads: CASSVGEGGSYEQYF. The CDR3 bases are TGTGCCAGCAGCGTAGGGGAGGGGGGGTCCTACGAGCAGTACTTC.

The chain carries TRBV6-1 and TRBJ1-1, with no clear D. Trimming pared 4 bases from V and 4 bases from J, leaving 19 bases between. Germline V gene sequence: CDR1 MNHNS, CDR2 SASEGT. The CDR3 has 16 amino acids. The CDR3 nucleotides read TGTGCCAGCAGTGCCAGCTCCCGATCGGGGATCACTGAAGCTTTCTTT. Its protein product is CASSASSRSGITEAFF.

This clone showed up just once. The genes are TRBV2 and TRBJ1-2; 7 nucleotides agree with TRBD1. The germline V gene encodes CDR1 SNHLY and CDR2 FYNNEI. The CDR3 totals 14 residues. The J segment lost 0 bases and the V segment lost 10 bases, leaving 8 bases of the junction unmatched. The CDR3: CAKDRDSSNYGYTF. For the CDR3, the DNA is TGTGCCAAAGACCGGGACAGTTCTAACTATGGCTACACCTTC. Supplemented by reference TRBV2 and TRBJ1-2, the full variable domain reads EPEVTQTPSHQVTQMGQEVILRCVPISNHLYFYWYRQILGQKVEFLVSFYNNEISEKSEIFDDQFSVERPDGSNFTLKIRSTKLEDSAMYFCAKDRDSSNYGYTFGSGTRLTVV.

J is TRBJ1-5 and V is TRBV13, with D perhaps TRBD1 (6 bases). Germline lookup yields CDR1 PRHDT and CDR2 FYEKMQ (reference sequence). CDR3 length: 14 residues. Trimming stripped 5 bases from V and 5 bases from J, with 13 bases between. CDR3 sequence (DNA): TGTGCCAGCAGCATTACAGGGTGGGATCAGCCCCAGCATTTT. Its translation: CASSITGWDQPQHF.

Regarding this clone: At one boundary the junction diverges from the germline segment, which might be a read error. The chain uses TRBV13 and TRBJ2-1; D is undetermined. The CDR3 has 15 amino acids. The V gene's germline CDR1 is PRHDT and CDR2 FYEKMQ (reference sequence). DNA of the CDR3: TGTGCCAGCAGCCTAGGGCTTAGCTCCTACAATGAGCAGTTCTTC. This codes for CASSLGLSSYNEQFF.

This rearrangement joins TRBV2 to TRBJ2-7, with 10 nucleotides matching TRBD2. V shed 7 bases, J shed 3 bases, and the junction held 6 bases outside the gene matches. Germline V gene sequence: CDR1 SNHLY, CDR2 FYNNEI. This CDR3 contains 14 residues. In nucleotides, the CDR3 is TGTGCCAGCATCAGTAGCGGGGGGTTCTACGAGCAGTACTTC. Encoded protein: CASISSGGFYEQYF.